This TCR beta chain was sequenced for a study of OX40 agonist ivuxolimab in advanced cancers. The study, taken as a whole, reports: Among the lowest peripheral clonal expansion occurred in 0.1-3.0 mg/kg partial responders.

V was pared by 6 bases and J by 3 bases, with 13 bases between. The CDR3 runs to 14 residues. Germline V CDR1 and CDR2: MNHNS, SASEGT. This table comes from immunoSEQ multiplex PCR, and its TCRdb copy is limited to in-frame clones, with some not included. The repertoire has roughly 70,000 clones, 85% of them found once; the top ten carry more than 0.5%. This clone was seen once. What it binds is unknown. This material consisted of CD4+ or CD8+ T cells sorted from blood, taken in a trial of the OX40 agonist ivuxolimab. The chain joins TRBV6-1 to TRBJ2-3, with a tentative D call TRBD1 (6 bases). This sequence was found in an adult with an advanced solid tumor such as melanoma, head and neck, liver or kidney cancer. In DNA form, the CDR3 reads TGTGCCAGCAGCAGGGGATCCAGGACAGATACGCAGTATTTT. This translates into CASSRGSRTDTQYF.